This is a list of T cell receptor beta chains from one sample in a study of T cell responses to AZD1222 COVID-19 vaccine. Profiling relied on immunoSEQ multiplex PCR, and the TCRdb table lists in-frame clones only, not all of them. The table records over 90,000 clones, almost 85% of them present only once. The sequencing used peripheral blood, collected on day 0 of AZD1222 vaccination. The receptor source for this set is an adult in good health. CDR3s include the opening cysteine and the closing phenylalanine or tryptophan. D genes are given only for firm matches. Clone size is stated in some rows and not others, as once, few, many or a class when expanded.

j_call d_call clone_size v_call cdr3_nt cdr3_aa
TRBJ2-2 NA NA TRBV29-1 TGCAGCGTTGAGACGAGCTGGACCGGGAAAGGGGTGCTGTTTTTT CSVETSWTGKGVLFF
TRBJ1-1 NA NA TRBV10-3 TGTGCCATCAGCCCCGGCGGGGTATGGAGCACTGAAGCTTTCTTT CAISPGGVWSTEAFF
TRBJ1-6 TRBD1 NA TRBV6-5 TGTGCCAGCAGACCCGGACAGGGGAGGTCACCCCTCCACTTT CASRPGQGRSPLHF
TRBJ2-3 TRBD1 few TRBV19 TGTGCCAGTAGTATAGATCCGGGACAGAGCACAGATACGCAGTATTTT CASSIDPGQSTDTQYF
TRBJ2-1 TRBD2 once TRBV19 TGTGCCAGTAAGTTTGGGACTAGCGGGAGTTATGAGCAGTTCTTC CASKFGTSGSYEQFF
TRBJ2-3 NA NA TRBV5-8 TGTGCCAGCAGCTTTCGTCTCAGCACAGATACGCAGTATTTT CASSFRLSTDTQYF
TRBJ1-1 NA few TRBV6-6 TGTGCCAGCAGCGACGGAGGGGGAACTGAAGCTTTCTTT CASSDGGGTEAFF
TRBJ1-1 NA NA TRBV6-6 TGTGCCAGCAGTTACAGTACCCCAGACGCTTTCTTT CASSYSTPDAFF
TRBJ1-1 NA NA TRBV4-3 TGCGCCAGCAGCCAAGGGATCTGGGGGGGAGCTTTCTTT CASSQGIWGGAFF
TRBJ2-2 TRBD1 NA TRBV18 TGTGCCAGCTCTCCGACAGGGGCCACCGGGGAGCTGTTTTTT CASSPTGATGELFF